What follows are 18 T cell receptor beta chains derived from one specimen sequenced in a study of blood T cells in healthy people across ages. Through a sample-barcoded 5' primer and a J-beta primer mix, a second PCR was run for roughly 7 to 11 cycles. TCRdb processed the 5' RACE reads anew with MiXCR; each CDR3 protein has one entry. Of about 1.4 million distinct CDR3 sequences detected, approximately 60% appear once; the ten largest clones hold approximately 7%. What was sequenced was blood. All receptors derive from a man between 18 and 29 years old in good health.

The CDR3 bases are TGTGCCAGCAGCCCCGGGACTCAGAACTCCGAGCAGTACTTC. Protein sequence: CASSPGTQNSEQYF. The rearrangement links TRBV3-1 to TRBJ2-5; D might be TRBD2 (6 bases). The tail of the sequence fits TRBJ2-7 better, so the J call may be wrong. This CDR3 has 14 amino acids. Germline V gene lookup returns CDR1 LGHDT and CDR2 YNNKEL (reference sequence).

The chain has TRBV6-6 and TRBJ1-5; TRBD1 aligns across 9 bases. V shed 4 bases and J 4 bases; nucleotides not matched to a gene: 8. The CDR3 contains 16 residues. Germline values: CDR1 MNHNY, CDR2 SVGAGI (reference sequence). The CDR3 nucleotides are TGTGCCAGCAGTTCGATACCGGGACAGGGAAATCAGCCCCAGCATTTT. It codes for CASSSIPGQGNQPQHF.

The chain couples TRBV20-1 to TRBJ2-1; a weak D match, TRBD2 (6 bases). The CDR3 runs 16 residues. The V end was cut by 0 bases, the J end by 1 base, with 13 bases between. Germline values: CDR1 DFQATT, CDR2 SNEGSKA (reference sequence). The chain's CDR3 is CSARDDGGNSYNEQFF. CDR3 coding DNA: TGCAGTGCTAGAGATGATGGGGGGAATTCCTACAATGAGCAGTTCTTC.

The chain employs TRBV29-1 and TRBJ2-3, with D uncertain. The germline gives CDR1 SQVTM, CDR2 ANQGSEA. The CDR3 extends over 15 amino acids. Trimming removed 2 bases at V and 0 bases at J, with 12 bases between. The CDR3 DNA sequence: TGCAGCGTTGAAATTTACGACCCTAGCACAGATACGCAGTATTTT. It encodes CSVEIYDPSTDTQYF.

This chain connects TRBV27 to TRBJ2-5, with D possibly matching TRBD2 (6 bases). From germline, CDR1 is MNHEY and CDR2 SMNVEV (reference sequence). CDR3 length: 13 amino acids. V lost 5 bases and J 14 bases, leaving 21 bases between the germline ends. CDR3 bases: TGTGCCAGCAGTCCTCACGAAATGGAGGGTCCCTACTTC. Translated: CASSPHEMEGPYF.

The V call is TRBV29-1, the J call TRBJ1-2; possibly TRBD1 for D (5 bases). The CDR3 totals 9 residues. The germline V gene has CDR1 SQVTM and CDR2 ANQGSEA. Trimming cost V 7 bases and J 8 bases, with 8 bases left between them. CDR3 sequence: CSATGGYTF. As DNA, the CDR3 is TGCAGCGCCACAGGAGGCTACACCTTC.

The V call is TRBV28, the J call TRBJ2-7; unclear D gene. Per germline, CDR1 MDHEN and CDR2 SYDVKM. V was trimmed by 3 bases and J by 6 bases, leaving 9 bases between them. This CDR3 has 12 residues. The CDR3: CASSFITREQYF. The CDR3 coding sequence is TGTGCCAGCAGTTTTATAACCCGCGAGCAGTACTTC.

V is TRBV9 and J is TRBJ1-6, with 8 bases identical to TRBD1. This CDR3 comprises 16 residues. Germline V gene sequence: CDR1 SGDLS, CDR2 YYNGEE. J gave up 7 bases and V 4 bases, and 10 bases lay outside the gene matches. The CDR3 DNA is TGTGCCAGCAGCCCCGGGACAGGCGGTGGGAATTCACCCCTCCACTTT. Amino acids: CASSPGTGGGNSPLHF.

The chain joins TRBV2 to TRBJ1-1, with D perhaps matching TRBD1 (6 bases). Germline V gene data show CDR1 as SNHLY and CDR2 as FYNNEI. CDR3 length: 16 residues. Trimming shortened V by 6 bases and J by 1 base, and 18 bases separated the two germline ends. The CDR3 sequence: CASRPWPTQGNTEAFF. CDR3 DNA: TGTGCCAGCAGGCCTTGGCCCACACAGGGGAACACTGAAGCTTTCTTT.

There are a few counts of this clonotype. The gene calls are TRBV5-1 and TRBJ1-1; 11 bases are shared with TRBD1. Germline V lookup: CDR1 SGHRS, CDR2 YFSETQ. V was clipped by 7 bases and J by 3 bases; unmatched bases: 11. The CDR3 totals 16 residues. CDR3 in DNA: TGCGCCAGCGACCGGGACAGGGGGAATTTGGACACTGAAGCTTTCTTT. This gives the protein CASDRDRGNLDTEAFF.

The J gene is TRBJ2-1, the V gene TRBV2, with D perhaps TRBD1 (6 bases). Germline loops: CDR1 SNHLY, CDR2 FYNNEI. The CDR3 has 14 amino acids. Trimming removed 6 bases from V and 7 bases from J, with 16 bases in between. This chain's CDR3 is CASSPQTGTNEQFF. CDR3 in DNA: TGTGCCAGCAGCCCCCAAACCGGGACAAATGAGCAGTTCTTC.

This sequence joins TRBV6-6 and TRBJ1-1; TRBD1 matches at 8 bases. The trim removed 5 bases at V and 0 bases at J, leaving 5 bases unmatched. CDR3 length: 15 residues. Germline CDR1 and CDR2: MNHNY and SVGAGI (reference sequence). The CDR3, as DNA: TGTGCCAGCAGTCGGGACAGGAGCATGAACACTGAAGCTTTCTTT. Its protein is CASSRDRSMNTEAFF.

Concerning this clonotype: Germline and junction disagree at one end, which may indicate a read error. The V and J genes are TRBV12-3 or TRBV12-4 and TRBJ1-2; TRBD1 aligns across 9 bases. This CDR3 is 15 amino acids long. CDR3 protein: CPSSFPRQGGYGYTF. CDR3 sequence (DNA): TGTCCCAGCAGTTTCCCCCGACAGGGGGGCTATGGCTACACCTTC.

The rearrangement uses TRBV28 and TRBJ2-3, with D unresolved. The CDR3 has 14 amino acids. Germline CDR1 and CDR2: MDHEN and SYDVKM. V was trimmed by 5 bases and J by 4 bases, leaving 13 bases between them. The CDR3 nucleotides read TGTGCCAGCAGTGTAGGCGGCCAGCCAGATACGCAGTATTTT. It is translated as CASSVGGQPDTQYF.

The V gene is TRBV6-5, the J gene TRBJ2-1, with 7 bases that match TRBD2. Germline assignment: CDR1 MNHEY and CDR2 SVGAGI. The ends lost 0 bases at V and 8 bases at J; junction bases unmatched: 7. This CDR3 comprises 15 residues. The CDR3 reads CASSYSGLDVHEQFF. The CDR3 DNA follows: TGTGCCAGCAGTTACTCCGGACTAGATGTCCATGAGCAGTTCTTC.

The chain combines TRBV27 with TRBJ2-7; TRBD2 matches 10 bases. Germline values: CDR1 MNHEY, CDR2 SMNVEV (reference sequence). The CDR3 spans 14 residues. J was trimmed by 2 bases and V by 6 bases; bases with no gene match: 4. The CDR3 DNA sequence: TGTGCCAGCAGAGCGGGGGGGAGTACCTACGAGCAGTACTTC. As protein: CASRAGGSTYEQYF.

The V gene is TRBV18, the J gene TRBJ2-3; D is perhaps TRBD2 (6 bases). The V end was cut by 5 bases, the J end by 5 bases, with 14 bases between. CDR3 length: 14 residues. Germline V lookup: CDR1 KGHSH, CDR2 LQKENI. In DNA form, the CDR3 reads TGTGCCAGCTCAAGGGACTCTCAAGGAGATACGCAGTATTTT. It yields the protein CASSRDSQGDTQYF.

This chain joins TRBV4-1 and TRBJ1-5, with a tentative D call TRBD1 (6 bases). V was pared by 0 bases and J by 2 bases, with 11 bases between. Per the germline V gene, CDR1 is MGHRA and CDR2 is YSYEKL. CDR3 length: 16 residues. CDR3 DNA sequence: TGCGCCAGCAGCCAAGAACTGGGGGCTGGCAATCAGCCCCAGCATTTT. This encodes CASSQELGAGNQPQHF.